This T cell receptor (beta chain) was observed in a study of CD8 T cells in ankylosing spondylitis. The trim removed 5 bases at V and 1 base at J, leaving 4 bases unmatched. The CDR3 spans 13 residues. Germline CDR1 and CDR2: DFQATT and SNEGSKA (reference sequence). Library preparation for TCR beta used quantitative 5'-RACE with molecular barcodes. TCRdb recomputed calls from the 5' RACE reads with MiXCR, one row per CDR3 protein. The table shows about 540,000 distinct CDR3 sequences, with about an eighth occurring only once. Notes on the study in general: A number of the motif variants had already been described in reactive arthritis synovial fluid and blood. Clones linked to disease were reported to show significant enrichment in matched ankylosing spondylitis synovial fluid. In ankylosing spondylitis blood, a motif of seven to nine highly homologous TCR beta variants appeared characteristic.

This clonotype turned up a few times. Its antigen remains unknown. The TCR sequence derives from a male donor with ankylosing spondylitis. The chain is built from TRBV20-1 and TRBJ2-5; 7 positions agree with TRBD2. The source material was blood, either unsorted or a sorted T cell fraction (not recorded which). This CDR3 reads CSAPLAGQETQYF. CDR3 nucleotide sequence: TGCAGTGCTCCGTTAGCGGGCCAAGAGACCCAGTACTTC.